This T cell receptor (beta chain) was found in a study of OX40 agonist ivuxolimab in advanced cancers. About the study: Ivuxolimab, an antibody that agonizes OX40 (CD134), was administered to the patients.

In regard to this clone: What it binds is unknown.

Produced via immunoSEQ multiplex PCR; TCRdb's table is partial and in-frame only. Of 65,000 to 95,000 clones in the sample, about 91% were seen once. General study findings and limits: In the expanded peripheral T cells, antigen specificity was never determined. CD4+ and CD8+ T cells in blood underwent clonal expansion by week 6 at 0.1 to 3.0 mg/kg.

Germline CDR1 reads KGHSH; CDR2 reads LQKENI. Germline trimming cut 3 bases from V and 4 bases from J; bases unmatched to any gene: 2. The CDR3 runs to 14 residues. Systemic immunosuppression or a history of autoimmune disease excluded patients. This receptor was identified in an adult with an advanced solid tumor such as melanoma, head and neck, liver or kidney cancer. The sample was CD4+ or CD8+ T cells sorted from blood, taken in a trial of the OX40 agonist ivuxolimab. The chain recombines TRBV18 with TRBJ1-5; the match to TRBD1 covers 8 bases. CDR3 DNA: TGTGCCAGCTCACCGACAGGGGCTAATCAGCCCCAGCATTTT. It codes for CASSPTGANQPQHF.